These T cell receptor beta chains were read from a single sample in a study of persistence of HIV-infected CD4 T cells. No cognate antigen is known for these TCRs. Data came from immunoSEQ multiplex PCR; TCRdb stores just in-frame clones and leaves some out. The table lists more than 45,000 clones, around 75% of them singletons. Specimen: CD4+ T cells sorted from PBMCs after approximately 19-hour stimulation, collected from a patient who received antiretroviral therapy. These receptor sequences come from an adult man with HIV who was CMV-seropositive. Each CDR3 is given with its conserved first and last residue. D genes are given only for firm matches. A row's size may be missing; if present it is once, few, many or a size class.

V gene	clone size	D gene	J gene	CDR3 protein	CDR3 DNA
TRBV19	once	NA	TRBJ1-5	CASSMNGAGNQPQHF	TGTGCCAGTAGTATGAACGGGGCTGGCAATCAGCCCCAGCATTTT
TRBV7-2	NA	TRBD1	TRBJ2-7	CASSATGVVGEQYF	TGTGCCAGCAGCGCAACAGGGGTAGTGGGCGAGCAGTACTTC
TRBV19	NA	NA	TRBJ1-5	CASSWGVPGNQPQHF	TGTGCCAGTAGTTGGGGGGTCCCCGGCAATCAGCCCCAGCATTTT
TRBV2	once	NA	TRBJ1-2	CASQEVVYGYTF	TGTGCCAGCCAAGAGGTCGTCTATGGCTACACCTTC
TRBV2	NA	NA	TRBJ1-1	CASSVNPEAFF	TGTGCCAGCAGTGTAAATCCTGAAGCTTTCTTT
TRBV24-1	NA	TRBD2	TRBJ2-3	CATSDRTSADTQYF	TGTGCCACCAGTGACCGGACTAGCGCGGATACGCAGTATTTT
TRBV10-3	NA	TRBD2	TRBJ2-7	CAIRNRAGVDEQYF	TGTGCCATCAGGAATCGAGCGGGAGTCGACGAGCAGTACTTC
TRBV5-1	medium-sized	NA	TRBJ1-3	CASSPDSHSGNTIYF	TGCGCCAGCAGCCCGGACAGCCATTCTGGAAACACCATATATTTT
TRBV10-3	NA	TRBD1	TRBJ2-5	CAISQGQGGKETQYF	TGTGCCATCAGTCAGGGACAGGGGGGAAAAGAGACCCAGTACTTC
TRBV7-2	NA	NA	TRBJ1-2	CASSTGLGYYGYTF	TGTGCCAGCAGCACGGGGTTGGGATACTATGGCTACACCTTC
TRBV12-3/TRBV12-4	NA	NA	TRBJ1-1	CASSYGPNTEAFF	TGTGCCAGCAGTTACGGGCCCAACACTGAAGCTTTCTTT
TRBV21-1	NA	NA	TRBJ2-7	CASSKAIGSGSSYEQYF	TGTGCCAGCAGCAAAGCGATCGGTAGCGGGAGCTCCTACGAGCAGTACTTC
TRBV10-2	NA	NA	TRBJ2-1	CASLERGTYNEQFF	TGCGCCAGCCTTGAGAGGGGGACCTACAATGAGCAGTTCTTC
TRBV11-1	NA	NA	TRBJ2-1	CASSFDGYEQFF	TGTGCCAGCAGCTTCGATGGCTATGAGCAGTTCTTC
TRBV6-2/TRBV6-3	NA	NA	TRBJ1-5	CASSSQFRSRVNQPQHF	TGTGCCAGCAGTTCCCAATTCAGAAGTCGAGTGAATCAGCCCCAGCATTTT
TRBV7-2	NA	TRBD2	TRBJ2-2	CASSPPGLAGGNTGELFF	TGTGCCAGCAGCCCACCGGGACTAGCGGGAGGGAACACCGGGGAGCTGTTTTTT
TRBV7-8	NA	TRBD2	TRBJ2-1	CASSLAVGSGTNEQFF	TGTGCCAGCAGCTTAGCGGTCGGTAGCGGGACCAATGAGCAGTTCTTC
TRBV6-2/TRBV6-3	NA	NA	TRBJ1-2	CASSSTMGDLYGYTF	TGTGCCAGCAGCTCAACCATGGGGGATCTCTATGGCTACACCTTC
TRBV19	once	TRBD2	TRBJ2-1	CASSISQLAGRPYNEQFF	TGTGCCAGTAGTATAAGTCAACTAGCGGGACGCCCCTACAATGAGCAGTTCTTC
TRBV29-1	NA	TRBD2	TRBJ2-7	CSVGGSYEQYF	TGCAGCGTGGGAGGGTCCTACGAGCAGTACTTC
TRBV15	NA	NA	TRBJ1-1	CATSRGGENTEAFF	TGTGCCACCAGCAGAGGGGGGGAGAACACTGAAGCTTTCTTT
TRBV19	NA	NA	TRBJ1-4	CASSMTQGIWGVEKLFF	TGTGCCAGTAGTATGACCCAGGGTATCTGGGGTGTTGAAAAACTGTTTTTT
TRBV5-1	NA	TRBD1	TRBJ1-4	CASSPWGTENPATNEKLFF	TGCGCCAGCAGCCCCTGGGGGACAGAGAATCCTGCAACTAATGAAAAACTGTTTTTT
TRBV6-4	few	NA	TRBJ2-2	CASRPTGITGELFF	TGTGCCAGCCGACCGACGGGAATCACCGGGGAGCTGTTTTTT
TRBV6-5	NA	NA	TRBJ1-3	CASNYQILGPANTIYF	TGTGCCAGCAATTACCAGATCCTTGGGCCTGCAAACACCATATATTTT
TRBV18	NA	NA	TRBJ1-6	CASSPQKGLANSPLHF	TGTGCCAGCTCACCCCAAAAAGGGCTTGCCAATTCACCCCTCCACTTT
TRBV5-1	few	TRBD1	TRBJ1-4	CASSLTGVGEKLFF	TGCGCCAGCAGCTTGACAGGGGTTGGTGAAAAACTGTTTTTT
TRBV7-2	NA	NA	TRBJ1-5	CASSLWNEVGQPQHF	TGTGCCAGCAGCTTATGGAATGAGGTCGGTCAGCCCCAGCATTTT
TRBV29-1	NA	NA	TRBJ2-7	CSVRDKSYEQYF	TGCAGCGTCCGGGACAAATCCTACGAGCAGTACTTC
TRBV7-2	NA	NA	TRBJ2-1	CASSLELGRFGEQFF	TGTGCCAGCAGCTTAGAATTAGGGAGATTCGGTGAGCAGTTCTTC
TRBV5-6	NA	NA	TRBJ1-1	CASSSTVNTEAFF	TGTGCCAGCAGCTCGACGGTGAACACTGAAGCTTTCTTT
TRBV7-6	NA	TRBD2	TRBJ2-3	CASRRTSGGDADTQYF	TGTGCCAGCAGAAGGACTAGCGGGGGGGACGCAGATACGCAGTATTTT
TRBV12-3/TRBV12-4	NA	NA	TRBJ1-2	CASSLDYGYTF	TGTGCCAGCAGTTTAGACTATGGCTACACCTTC
TRBV5-4	once	NA	TRBJ2-1	CASSLKGRWEQFF	TGTGCCAGCAGCTTAAAAGGGCGATGGGAGCAGTTCTTC
TRBV6-5	NA	NA	TRBJ2-1	CASTRGNEQFF	TGTGCCAGCACCCGGGGCAATGAGCAGTTCTTC
TRBV12-5	NA	NA	TRBJ1-1	CASGLAAPRLLSAMNTEAFF	TGTGCTAGTGGTTTGGCCGCTCCTCGGTTACTCAGCGCCATGAACACTGAAGCTTTCTTT
TRBV20-1	NA	NA	TRBJ1-5	CSASYNSNQPQHF	TGCAGTGCTAGTTATAATAGCAATCAGCCCCAGCATTTT
TRBV29-1	NA	NA	TRBJ2-5	CSVGRGQETQYF	TGCAGCGTTGGCCGGGGTCAAGAGACCCAGTACTTC
TRBV7-2	NA	TRBD1	TRBJ2-5	CASSLGGTGSKTQYF	TGTGCCAGCAGCTTAGGGGGGACAGGGTCAAAGACCCAGTACTTC
TRBV6-2/TRBV6-3	NA	TRBD1	TRBJ1-1	CASSGLGSGTGSWFEAFF	TGTGCCAGCAGTGGACTGGGGTCAGGGACAGGGTCATGGTTTGAAGCTTTCTTT
TRBV7-9	NA	NA	TRBJ1-4	CASSQGQGQNEKLFF	TGTGCCAGCAGCCAGGGCCAGGGCCAAAATGAAAAACTGTTTTTT
TRBV25-1	NA	NA	TRBJ1-5	CASSASDRILNQPQHF	TGTGCCAGCAGTGCCTCCGACAGGATCCTAAATCAGCCCCAGCATTTT
TRBV29-1	NA	NA	TRBJ1-3	CSVSDRRGGNTIYF	TGCAGCGTTTCAGACAGGCGGGGGGGAAACACCATATATTTT
TRBV6-5	NA	NA	TRBJ1-2	CASAEQGGNYGYTF	TGTGCCAGCGCGGAGCAGGGCGGTAACTATGGCTACACCTTC
TRBV5-6	NA	NA	TRBJ2-1	CASSLPYNEQFF	TGTGCCAGCAGCTTACCCTACAATGAGCAGTTCTTC
TRBV18	few	NA	TRBJ2-2	CASSRNGELFF	TGTGCCAGCTCACGGAACGGGGAGCTGTTTTTT
TRBV7-6	NA	TRBD1	TRBJ2-7	CASSPLRTGAHEQYF	TGTGCCAGCAGCCCATTGAGGACAGGGGCGCACGAGCAGTACTTC
TRBV7-9	NA	NA	TRBJ2-6	CASSLDGLSGANVLTF	TGTGCCAGCAGCTTGGACGGTCTCTCTGGGGCCAACGTCCTGACTTTC
TRBV6-5	NA	NA	TRBJ1-1	CASSPFYGVNTEAFF	TGTGCCAGCAGTCCTTTTTACGGGGTGAACACTGAAGCTTTCTTT
TRBV2	medium-sized	NA	TRBJ1-1	CASSAIVGHTEAFF	TGTGCCAGCAGTGCCATCGTGGGTCACACTGAAGCTTTCTTT
TRBV7-9	few	TRBD1	TRBJ1-3	CASSFRQGAGNTIYF	TGTGCCAGCAGCTTCCGACAGGGGGCTGGAAACACCATATATTTT
TRBV18	NA	NA	TRBJ2-5	CASSPWDGLQETQYF	TGTGCCAGCTCACCATGGGACGGACTCCAAGAGACCCAGTACTTC
TRBV2	NA	NA	TRBJ1-1	CASSSGNTEAFF	TGTGCCAGCAGTTCGGGGAACACTGAAGCTTTCTTT
TRBV30	NA	TRBD2	TRBJ2-3	CAWSLGGGDTDTQYF	TGTGCCTGGTCTCTTGGGGGAGGGGACACAGATACGCAGTATTTT
TRBV19	NA	NA	TRBJ1-1	CASSPSVQGNTEAFF	TGTGCCAGTAGTCCTTCTGTACAGGGTAACACTGAAGCTTTCTTT
TRBV5-1	NA	NA	TRBJ1-1	CASSRGEGQRSTEAFF	TGCGCCAGCAGTCGAGGGGAGGGGCAACGGAGCACTGAAGCTTTCTTT